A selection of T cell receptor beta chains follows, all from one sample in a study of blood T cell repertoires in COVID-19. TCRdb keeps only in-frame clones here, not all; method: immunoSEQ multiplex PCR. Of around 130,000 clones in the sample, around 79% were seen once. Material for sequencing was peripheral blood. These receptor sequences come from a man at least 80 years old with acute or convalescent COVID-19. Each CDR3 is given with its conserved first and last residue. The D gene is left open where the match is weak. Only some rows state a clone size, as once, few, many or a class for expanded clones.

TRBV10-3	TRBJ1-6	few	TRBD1	CAISEGQGYNSPLHF	TGTGCCATCAGTGAAGGACAGGGTTATAATTCACCCCTCCACTTT
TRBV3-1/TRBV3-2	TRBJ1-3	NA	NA	CASSQERGAFGNTIYF	TGTGCCAGCAGCCAAGAACGGGGGGCTTTTGGAAACACCATATATTTT
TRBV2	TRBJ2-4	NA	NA	CASNLEAVIAKNIQYF	TGTGCCAGCAACCTAGAGGCTGTTATCGCCAAAAACATTCAGTACTTC
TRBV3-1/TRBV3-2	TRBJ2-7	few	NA	CASSYRYEQYF	TGTGCCAGCAGCTACAGGTACGAGCAGTACTTC
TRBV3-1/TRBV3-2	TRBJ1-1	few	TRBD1	CASSRRGQGAFF	TGTGCCAGCAGCCGGCGGGGACAGGGAGCTTTCTTT
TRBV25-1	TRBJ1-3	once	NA	CASSNREISGNTIYF	TGTGCCAGCAGTAACAGGGAAATCTCTGGAAACACCATATATTTT
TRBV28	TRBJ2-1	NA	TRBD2	CASSPTSGGGNEQFF	TGTGCCAGCAGTCCAACTAGCGGGGGAGGTAATGAGCAGTTCTTC
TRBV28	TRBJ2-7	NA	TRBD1	CASSAGTGYTYEQYF	TGTGCCAGCAGTGCCGGGACAGGGTATACCTACGAGCAGTACTTC
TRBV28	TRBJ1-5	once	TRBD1	CASSPWDRANQPQHF	TGTGCCAGCAGTCCATGGGACAGGGCGAATCAGCCCCAGCATTTT
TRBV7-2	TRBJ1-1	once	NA	CASSLDRQKAFF	TGTGCCAGCAGCTTAGACCGACAGAAAGCTTTCTTT
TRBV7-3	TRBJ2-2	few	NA	CASSLTGTPNTGELFF	TGTGCCAGCAGCTTAACAGGGACACCGAACACCGGGGAGCTGTTTTTT
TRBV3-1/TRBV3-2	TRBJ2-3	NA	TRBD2	CASSQSLTSPSTDTQYF	TGTGCCAGCAGCCAATCCTTGACTAGCCCTAGCACAGATACGCAGTATTTT
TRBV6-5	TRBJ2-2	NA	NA	CASKPEQPRTGELFF	TGTGCCAGCAAGCCTGAACAGCCACGCACCGGGGAGCTGTTTTTT
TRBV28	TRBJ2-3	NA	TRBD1	CASRGQGADTQYF	TGTGCCAGCAGAGGACAGGGGGCAGATACGCAGTATTTT
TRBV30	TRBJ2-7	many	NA	CAWSVSLRYEQYF	TGTGCCTGGAGTGTAAGTCTCAGGTACGAGCAGTACTTC
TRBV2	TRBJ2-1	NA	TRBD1	CASIRDRGNEQFF	TGTGCCAGCATCAGGGACAGGGGGAACGAGCAGTTCTTC
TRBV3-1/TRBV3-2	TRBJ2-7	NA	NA	CASSHHNSYEQYF	TGTGCCAGCAGCCATCACAACTCCTACGAGCAGTACTTC
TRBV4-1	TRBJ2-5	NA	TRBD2	CASSQGPAGGPETQYF	TGCGCCAGCAGCCAAGGTCCAGCGGGGGGGCCGGAGACCCAGTACTTC
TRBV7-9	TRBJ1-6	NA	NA	CASSLASSPLHF	TGTGCCAGCAGCTTAGCGAGTTCACCCCTCCACTTT
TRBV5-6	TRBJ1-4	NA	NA	CASRTGMGFEKLFF	TGTGCCAGCAGGACCGGGATGGGATTTGAAAAACTGTTTTTT
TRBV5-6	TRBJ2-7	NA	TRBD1	CASSSPGGVYEQYF	TGTGCCAGCAGCTCCCCAGGGGGAGTTTACGAGCAGTACTTC
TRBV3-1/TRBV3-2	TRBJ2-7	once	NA	CASSPFGGPFEQYF	TGTGCCAGCAGCCCTTTCGGGGGGCCGTTCGAGCAGTACTTC
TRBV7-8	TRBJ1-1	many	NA	CASCLRGTRNTEAFF	TGTGCCAGCTGCTTAAGGGGGACACGGAACACTGAAGCTTTCTTT
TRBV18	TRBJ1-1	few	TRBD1	CASSTGQGAEAFF	TGTGCCAGCTCCACCGGACAGGGGGCTGAAGCTTTCTTT
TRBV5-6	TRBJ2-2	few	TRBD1	CASTSGDSRPANTGELFF	TGTGCCAGCACCTCCGGGGACAGTCGACCCGCGAACACCGGGGAGCTGTTTTTT
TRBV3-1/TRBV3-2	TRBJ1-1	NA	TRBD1	CASSRGTGNSEAFF	TGTGCCAGCAGCCGAGGGACAGGGAACTCTGAAGCTTTCTTT
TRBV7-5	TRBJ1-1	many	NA	CARSLGADTEAFF	TGTGCCAGAAGCTTAGGGGCTGACACTGAAGCTTTCTTT
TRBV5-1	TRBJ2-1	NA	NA	CASSLLGAGGYNEQFF	TGCGCCAGCAGCCTTCTTGGGGCAGGAGGGTACAATGAGCAGTTCTTC
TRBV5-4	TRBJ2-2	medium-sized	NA	CASSLVQSDTGELFF	TGTGCCAGCAGCTTGGTTCAGAGCGACACCGGGGAGCTGTTTTTT
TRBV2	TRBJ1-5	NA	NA	CASSERVQGGNQPQHF	TGTGCCAGCAGTGAAAGAGTACAGGGAGGCAATCAGCCCCAGCATTTT
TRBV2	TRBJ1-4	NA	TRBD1	CASIRDRVGEDEKLFF	TGTGCCAGCATCCGGGACAGGGTCGGGGAGGATGAAAAACTGTTTTTT
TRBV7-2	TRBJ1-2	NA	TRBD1	CASTTYHQGAYGYTF	TGTGCCAGCACCACTTACCATCAGGGGGCCTATGGCTACACCTTC
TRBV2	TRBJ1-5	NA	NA	CASTYTQFGPQHF	TGTGCCAGCACGTACACCCAATTTGGGCCCCAGCATTTT
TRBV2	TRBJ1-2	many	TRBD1	CASKGQGDYGYTF	TGTGCCAGCAAGGGACAGGGGGACTATGGCTACACCTTC
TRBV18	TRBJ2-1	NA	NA	CASSRGLDNEQFF	TGTGCCAGCTCACGGGGCCTAGACAATGAGCAGTTCTTC
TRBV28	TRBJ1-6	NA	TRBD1	CASSLDRGTSYNSPLHF	TGTGCCAGCAGTTTAGACAGGGGAACTTCCTATAATTCACCCCTCCACTTT
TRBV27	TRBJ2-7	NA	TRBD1	CASSYRGRSYEQYF	TGTGCCAGCAGCTACAGGGGCCGCTCTTACGAGCAGTACTTC
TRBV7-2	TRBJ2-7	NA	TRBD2	CASSFGSGGSYEQYF	TGTGCCAGCAGCTTCGGAAGCGGGGGCTCCTACGAGCAGTACTTC
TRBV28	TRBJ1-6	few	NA	CASKGYYNSPLHF	TGTGCCAGCAAGGGGTATTATAATTCACCCCTCCACTTT
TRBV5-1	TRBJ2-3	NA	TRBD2	CASSPYPWRTSGGAADTQYF	TGCGCCAGCAGCCCTTACCCCTGGAGAACTAGCGGGGGGGCCGCAGATACGCAGTATTTT
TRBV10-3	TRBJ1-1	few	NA	CAISAGTPEAFF	TGTGCCATCAGTGCGGGGACACCTGAAGCTTTCTTT
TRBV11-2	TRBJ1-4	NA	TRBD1	CASNKDRVTEKLFF	TGTGCCAGCAACAAGGACAGGGTCACTGAAAAACTGTTTTTT
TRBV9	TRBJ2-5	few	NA	CASSVGDWGTQYF	TGTGCCAGCAGCGTAGGGGACTGGGGGACCCAGTACTTC
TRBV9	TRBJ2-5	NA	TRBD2	CASSAGTSGGATETQYF	TGTGCCAGCAGCGCCGGGACTAGCGGGGGGGCCACTGAGACCCAGTACTTC
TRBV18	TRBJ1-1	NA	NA	CASSPRTRDTEAFF	TGTGCCAGCTCACCTAGAACTCGGGACACTGAAGCTTTCTTT
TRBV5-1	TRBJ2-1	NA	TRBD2	CASSLYLAGGNEQFF	TGCGCCAGCAGCTTGTACCTAGCGGGTGGCAATGAGCAGTTCTTC
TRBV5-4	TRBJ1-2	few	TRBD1	CASSSIRGTATTGYTF	TGTGCCAGCAGCTCTATAAGAGGGACAGCCACCACCGGCTACACCTTC
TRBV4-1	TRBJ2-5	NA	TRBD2	CASSHSTSRSGETQYF	TGCGCCAGCAGCCATTCGACTAGCCGTAGCGGGGAGACCCAGTACTTC
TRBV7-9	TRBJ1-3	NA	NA	CASSLVPGNTIYF	TGTGCCAGCAGCTTAGTTCCAGGAAACACCATATATTTT
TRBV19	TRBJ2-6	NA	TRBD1	CASSIVGQGFPGANVLTF	TGTGCCAGTAGTATAGTTGGACAGGGGTTTCCAGGGGCCAACGTCCTGACTTTC
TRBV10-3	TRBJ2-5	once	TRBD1	CAISSTGQGAGETQYF	TGTGCCATCAGTAGCACGGGACAGGGGGCGGGAGAGACCCAGTACTTC
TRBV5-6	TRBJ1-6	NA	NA	CASSPDGGVISSPLHF	TGTGCCAGCAGCCCTGATGGGGGGGTGATAAGTTCACCCCTCCACTTT
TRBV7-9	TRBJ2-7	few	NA	CASSSDIREQYF	TGTGCCAGCAGCTCGGACATTCGCGAGCAGTACTTC
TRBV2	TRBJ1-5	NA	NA	CASSEGRVWNQPQHF	TGTGCCAGCAGTGAAGGGAGGGTGTGGAATCAGCCCCAGCATTTT
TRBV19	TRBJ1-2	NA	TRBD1	CASSIHRGNYGYTF	TGTGCCAGTAGTATCCACAGGGGTAACTATGGCTACACCTTC
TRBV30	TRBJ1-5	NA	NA	CAWSVGGNQPQHF	TGTGCCTGGAGTGTCGGAGGTAATCAGCCCCAGCATTTT
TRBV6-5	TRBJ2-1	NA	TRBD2	CASSYFLTGGNNEQFF	TGTGCCAGCAGTTACTTTTTGACGGGGGGGAACAATGAGCAGTTCTTC